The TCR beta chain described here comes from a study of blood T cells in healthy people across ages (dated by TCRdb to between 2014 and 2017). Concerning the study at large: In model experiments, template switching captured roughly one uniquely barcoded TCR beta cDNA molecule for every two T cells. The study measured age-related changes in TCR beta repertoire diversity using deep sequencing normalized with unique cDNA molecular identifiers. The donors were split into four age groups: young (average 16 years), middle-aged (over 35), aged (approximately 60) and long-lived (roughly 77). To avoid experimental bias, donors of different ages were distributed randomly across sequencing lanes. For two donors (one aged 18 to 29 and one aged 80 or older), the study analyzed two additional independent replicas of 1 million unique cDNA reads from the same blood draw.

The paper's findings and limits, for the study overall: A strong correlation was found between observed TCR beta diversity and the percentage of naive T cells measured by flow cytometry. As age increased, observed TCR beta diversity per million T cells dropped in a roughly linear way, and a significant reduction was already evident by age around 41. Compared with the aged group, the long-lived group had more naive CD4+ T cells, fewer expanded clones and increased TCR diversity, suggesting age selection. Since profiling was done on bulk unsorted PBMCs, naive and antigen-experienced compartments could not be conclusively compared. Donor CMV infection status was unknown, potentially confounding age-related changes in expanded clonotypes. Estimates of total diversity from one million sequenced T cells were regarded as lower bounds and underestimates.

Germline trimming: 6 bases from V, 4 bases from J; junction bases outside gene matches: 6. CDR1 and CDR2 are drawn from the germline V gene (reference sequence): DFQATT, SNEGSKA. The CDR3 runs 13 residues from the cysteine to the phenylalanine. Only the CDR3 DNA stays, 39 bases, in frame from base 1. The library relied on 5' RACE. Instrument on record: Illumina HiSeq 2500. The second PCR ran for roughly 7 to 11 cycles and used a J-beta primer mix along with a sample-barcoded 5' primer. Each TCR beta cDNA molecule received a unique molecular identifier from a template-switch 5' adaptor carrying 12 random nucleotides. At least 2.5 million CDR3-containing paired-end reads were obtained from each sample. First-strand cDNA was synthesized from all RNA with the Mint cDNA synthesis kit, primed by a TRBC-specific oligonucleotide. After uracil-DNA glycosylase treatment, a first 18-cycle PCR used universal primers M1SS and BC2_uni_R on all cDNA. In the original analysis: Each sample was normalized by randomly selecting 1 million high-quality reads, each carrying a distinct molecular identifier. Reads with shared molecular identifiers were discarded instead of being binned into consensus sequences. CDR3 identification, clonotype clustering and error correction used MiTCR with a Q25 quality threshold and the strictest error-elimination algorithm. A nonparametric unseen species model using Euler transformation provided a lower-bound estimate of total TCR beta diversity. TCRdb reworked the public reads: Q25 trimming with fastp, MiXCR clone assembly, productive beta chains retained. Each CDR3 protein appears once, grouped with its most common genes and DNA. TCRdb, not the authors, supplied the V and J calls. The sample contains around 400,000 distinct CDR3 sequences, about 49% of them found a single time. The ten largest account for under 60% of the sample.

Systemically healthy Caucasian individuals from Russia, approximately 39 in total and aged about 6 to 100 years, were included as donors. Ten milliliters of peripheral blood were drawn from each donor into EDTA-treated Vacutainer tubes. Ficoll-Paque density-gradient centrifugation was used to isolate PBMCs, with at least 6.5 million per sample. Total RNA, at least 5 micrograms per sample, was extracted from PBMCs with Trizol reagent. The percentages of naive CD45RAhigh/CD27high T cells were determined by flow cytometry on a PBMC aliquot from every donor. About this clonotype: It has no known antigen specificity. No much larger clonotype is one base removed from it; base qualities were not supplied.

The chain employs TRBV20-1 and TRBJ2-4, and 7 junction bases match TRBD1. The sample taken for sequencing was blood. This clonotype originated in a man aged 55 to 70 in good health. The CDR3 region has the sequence CSAPKTGKNIQYF. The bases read TGCAGTGCCCCGAAGACAGGGAAAAACATTCAGTACTTC.